Following are 30 T cell receptor beta chains from one sample sequenced in a study of blood T cells in healthy people across ages. A J-beta primer mix and a sample-barcoded 5' primer were used in a second PCR of about 7 to 12 cycles. Via MiXCR, TCRdb re-called the 5' RACE reads, giving one row per CDR3 protein. The repertoire holds fewer than 900,000 distinct CDR3 sequences, with 36% as singletons. Source material: blood. Source of these receptors: a man between 18 and 35 years old in good health.

Notes on this clonotype: It may be a read error: a sequence one base away is much more abundant. V is TRBV4-3 and J is TRBJ2-1; D is uncertain. CDR1 and CDR2 (germline): LGHNA, YSLEER. CDR3 length equals 12 residues. CDR3 protein: CVSSQAWGEQFF. CDR3 bases: TGCGTCAGCAGCCAAGCGTGGGGTGAGCAGTTCTTC.

The chain joins TRBV29-1 to TRBJ1-2, with D tentatively TRBD1 (5 bases). Germline V gene lookup returns CDR1 SQVTM and CDR2 ANQGSEA. The CDR3 runs to 12 residues. Trimming pared 6 bases from V and 3 bases from J, leaving 11 bases between. CDR3 region: CSVTGPYYGYTF. CDR3 nucleotide sequence: TGCAGCGTAACAGGCCCCTACTATGGCTACACCTTC.

The chain links TRBV6-1 to TRBJ1-2, with D hard to call. Trimming took off 0 bases at V and 8 bases at J, with 10 bases between the two ends. CDR3 length: 13 amino acids. Looked up from germline, CDR1 is MNHNS and CDR2 is SASEGT. In DNA form, the CDR3 reads TGTGCCAGCAGTGAAGCTAGGGATGAAGGCTACACCTTC. This translates into CASSEARDEGYTF.

As DNA, the CDR3 is TGTGCCAGCAGTGGACAGGGGCGGTCGGAGACCCAGTACTTC. Translating it yields CASSGQGRSETQYF. The J gene is TRBJ2-5, the V gene TRBV6-5; 9 bases fit TRBD1. The germline gives CDR1 MNHEY, CDR2 SVGAGI. The length of the CDR3 is 14 residues. V was pared by 5 bases and J by 5 bases, with 6 bases of the junction left unmatched.

The chain uses TRBV20-1 and TRBJ1-1; maybe TRBD1 (5 bases). This CDR3 is built from 12 residues. V was trimmed by 7 bases and J by 4 bases, leaving 13 bases between them. Germline V gene lookup returns CDR1 DFQATT and CDR2 SNEGSKA (reference sequence). CDR3 sequence: CSVRGHFTEAFF. The CDR3 DNA reads as TGCAGTGTCAGAGGACATTTCACTGAAGCTTTCTTT.

This clonotype was seen a few times. The chain links TRBV12-3 or TRBV12-4 to TRBJ2-1; 7 bases fit TRBD2. Losses at the gene ends were 3 bases for V and 6 bases for J; bases not matched to a gene: 8. This CDR3 contains 15 residues. CDR3 sequence: CASSFPGGRGNEQFF. DNA for the CDR3: TGTGCCAGCAGTTTCCCGGGGGGACGGGGCAATGAGCAGTTCTTC.

This clonotype appeared many times. The rearrangement joins TRBV12-3 or TRBV12-4 to TRBJ1-6; TRBD1 agrees at 7 bases. The CDR3 consists of 16 residues. J was trimmed by 0 bases and V by 5 bases; bases with no gene match: 4. In DNA form, the CDR3 reads TGTGCCAGCAGTAGGACAGGAAGCTCCTATAATTCACCCCTCCACTTT. It encodes CASSRTGSSYNSPLHF.

The J gene is TRBJ2-1, the V gene TRBV27, with a possible D match to TRBD2 (5 bases). With 3 bases removed from V and 7 bases from J, the gap between germline ends came to 16 bases. This CDR3 is built from 15 residues. The germline V gene encodes CDR1 MNHEY and CDR2 SMNVEV (reference sequence). The chain's CDR3 is CASSFSPGTGNEQFF. CDR3 in DNA: TGTGCCAGCAGTTTTTCCCCGGGAACGGGGAATGAGCAGTTCTTC.

As for this clonotype: A much larger clone differs by one base, so this may be a read error. The CDR3 protein is CASSAGQGYYEQYF. CDR3 sequence (DNA): TGTGCCAGCAGTGCGGGACAGGGGTACTACGAGCAGTACTTC. V is TRBV12-3 or TRBV12-4 and J is TRBJ2-7, with TRBD1 matching 10 bases. V was clipped by 5 bases and J by 3 bases; unmatched bases: 4. The CDR3 has 14 amino acids.

The chain couples TRBV6-5 to TRBJ1-5; no definite D call. In germline, CDR1 is MNHEY, CDR2 SVGAGI. Trimming removed 0 bases from V and 2 bases from J, with 20 bases in between. CDR3 length: 19 residues. CDR3 protein: CASSYSVGVGEFGNQPQHF. DNA for the CDR3: TGTGCCAGCAGTTACTCGGTCGGGGTTGGGGAATTCGGCAATCAGCCCCAGCATTTT.

The rearrangement uses TRBV9 and TRBJ1-2; D is uncertain. In germline, CDR1 is SGDLS, CDR2 YYNGEE. V lost 3 bases and J 5 bases, leaving 14 bases between the germline ends. This CDR3 spans 14 amino acids. CDR3: CASSGTDAAYGYTF. CDR3 in DNA: TGTGCCAGCAGCGGGACGGACGCGGCGTATGGCTACACCTTC.

This clonotype was observed a few times. The chain recombines TRBV24-1 with TRBJ2-1, with 11 bases aligning to TRBD1. The J segment lost 4 bases and the V segment lost 7 bases, leaving 8 bases of the junction unmatched. CDR3 length: 16 residues. Germline V gene data show CDR1 as KGHDR and CDR2 as SFDVKD. CDR3 DNA sequence: TGTGCCACCAGCGGACAGGGGGCCCGGTCTTACAATGAGCAGTTCTTC. This codes for CATSGQGARSYNEQFF.

The chain combines TRBV6-2 or TRBV6-3 with TRBJ2-1, with TRBD2 identical over 14 bases. This CDR3 comprises 17 residues. V gave up 6 bases and J gave up 9 bases; unmatched junction bases: 13. Germline V gene lookup returns CDR1 MNHEY and CDR2 SVGEGT. CDR3 sequence (DNA): TGTGCCAGCAGCCTTACCTTGACTAGCGGGGGGGCCGGTGAGCAGTTCTTC. Protein: CASSLTLTSGGAGEQFF.

The genes are TRBV6-5 and TRBJ2-5; TRBD2 might be the D (6 bases). With 6 bases removed from V and 2 bases from J, the gap between germline ends came to 19 bases. Per the germline V gene, CDR1 is MNHEY and CDR2 is SVGAGI. This CDR3 spans 16 amino acids. In nucleotides, the CDR3 is TGTGCCAGCAGCCCCGGAGTAGCGGTCTTACAAGAGACCCAGTACTTC. Encoded protein: CASSPGVAVLQETQYF.

The V and J genes are TRBV7-9 and TRBJ2-1; 8 bases line up with TRBD2. V was pared by 5 bases and J by 3 bases, with 9 bases of the junction left unmatched. Germline CDR1 reads SEHNR; CDR2 reads FQNEAQ (reference sequence). The CDR3 covers 16 residues. The CDR3 is CASSPKAGADYNEQFF. CDR3 DNA sequence: TGTGCCAGCAGCCCTAAAGCGGGGGCCGACTACAATGAGCAGTTCTTC.

This clonotype was seen only a few times. V and J are TRBV4-3 and TRBJ2-1; no firm D call. Trimming shortened V by 2 bases and J by 0 bases, and 8 bases separated the two germline ends. The CDR3 runs 15 residues. CDR1 is LGHNA, CDR2 YSLEER, per germline. CDR3 in amino acids: CASSQTPGSYNEQFF. CDR3 coding DNA: TGCGCCAGCAGCCAAACGCCTGGCTCCTACAATGAGCAGTTCTTC.

The sample holds a few counts of this clonotype. J is TRBJ1-1 and V is TRBV6-5, with 8 nucleotides matching TRBD1. The germline gives CDR1 MNHEY, CDR2 SVGAGI. The CDR3 length is 16 residues. V lost 0 bases to trimming and J lost 4 bases; unmatched junction nucleotides: 7. CDR3 residues: CASSYSSGTGRTEAFF. CDR3 nucleotides: TGTGCCAGCAGTTACTCATCCGGGACAGGTCGCACTGAAGCTTTCTTT.

The CDR3 loop is CASSSPDIANYGYTF. CDR3 nucleotide sequence: TGTGCCAGCAGCTCCCCAGACATAGCTAACTATGGCTACACCTTC. V gene TRBV7-2 combines with J gene TRBJ1-2; no clear D gene. This CDR3 has 15 residues. V lost 4 bases to trimming and J lost 0 bases, with 12 bases between them. From germline, CDR1 is SGHTA and CDR2 FQGNSA.

This sequence joins TRBV6-1 and TRBJ2-7; D not certain. V was trimmed by 3 bases and J by 4 bases, leaving 10 bases between them. The germline V gene has CDR1 MNHNS and CDR2 SASEGT. The CDR3 loop spans 13 amino acids. The CDR3 region is CASSDMDRYEQYF. The CDR3 bases are TGTGCCAGCAGTGATATGGACCGATACGAGCAGTACTTC.

The J gene is TRBJ1-1, the V gene TRBV20-1; 8 positions match TRBD1. The germline gives CDR1 DFQATT, CDR2 SNEGSKA (reference sequence). V was clipped by 2 bases and J by 7 bases; unmatched bases: 9. The CDR3 contains 14 residues. The CDR3: CSARNRGSPIEAFF. Written as DNA, the CDR3 is TGCAGTGCTAGAAACAGGGGGTCCCCAATTGAAGCTTTCTTT.

The chain joins TRBV20-1 to TRBJ2-1; D possibly uses TRBD1 or TRBD2 (7 bases each). The ends were cut back, 6 bases at V and 5 bases at J, with 11 bases in the middle. Germline lookup yields CDR1 DFQATT and CDR2 SNEGSKA (reference sequence). This CDR3 region has 12 residues. Written as DNA, the CDR3 is TGCAGTGCAGCGGGACAGAACAATGAGCAGTTCTTC. This encodes CSAAGQNNEQFF.

This sequence joins TRBV25-1 and TRBJ1-2; D unresolved. Trimming left V 4 bases short and J 8 bases short, with 8 bases between. The CDR3 is made up of 11 amino acids. Germline V lookup: CDR1 MGHDK, CDR2 SYGVNS. CDR3 sequence: CASSAPEGYTF. DNA for the CDR3: TGTGCCAGCAGTGCGCCGGAGGGCTACACCTTC.

The chain employs TRBV7-9 and TRBJ1-1; no firm D call. The V gene's germline CDR1 is SEHNR and CDR2 FQNEAQ (reference sequence). The length of the CDR3 is 15 residues. Trimming stripped 4 bases from V and 3 bases from J, with 15 bases between. This CDR3 reads CASSSPSRSYTEAFF. CDR3 sequence (DNA): TGTGCCAGCAGCTCCCCGTCCCGATCGTACACTGAAGCTTTCTTT.

This clonotype was seen more than once but under ten times. V and J are TRBV11-2 and TRBJ2-1; a weak D match, TRBD2 (6 bases). Trimming cost V 5 bases and J 5 bases, with 19 bases left between them. The CDR3 covers 16 residues. The germline V gene has CDR1 SGHAT and CDR2 FQNNGV. This chain's CDR3 is CASSDGLDYVNNEQFF. As DNA, the CDR3 is TGTGCCAGCAGCGACGGGTTGGACTACGTTAACAATGAGCAGTTCTTC.

This clonotype was counted ten times or more. This chain links TRBV4-1 with TRBJ1-2; maybe TRBD1 (5 bases). CDR3 length: 14 residues. Per germline, CDR1 MGHRA and CDR2 YSYEKL. The V end was cut by 3 bases, the J end by 3 bases, with 11 bases between. The CDR3 DNA is TGCGCCAGCAGCCAGCCGGGGGTGTACTATGGCTACACCTTC. Its protein product is CASSQPGVYYGYTF.

The rearrangement links TRBV9 to TRBJ2-3; D is possibly TRBD2 (6 bases). Germline V lookup: CDR1 SGDLS, CDR2 YYNGEE. With 0 bases removed from V and 0 bases from J, the gap between germline ends came to 11 bases. The CDR3 spans 16 residues. CDR3 sequence: CASSVGASDSTDTQYF. CDR3 bases: TGTGCCAGCAGCGTAGGGGCTAGCGATAGCACAGATACGCAGTATTTT.

This clonotype has more than one count but fewer than ten. The chain carries TRBV12-3 or TRBV12-4 and TRBJ2-3; 11 nucleotides align to TRBD2. With V trimmed by 3 bases and J by 4 bases, 9 bases remained unmatched. This CDR3 has 17 amino acids. The CDR3 DNA is TGTGCCAGCAGTTTTATGACTAGCGGGGTGTGGCCAGATACGCAGTATTTT. It encodes CASSFMTSGVWPDTQYF.

The sample holds many counts of this clonotype. The genes are TRBV20-1 and TRBJ2-1; unclear D gene. V dropped 3 bases and J dropped 9 bases, with 9 bases sitting between them. CDR3 size: 11 residues. Germline CDR1 reads DFQATT; CDR2 reads SNEGSKA (reference sequence). The CDR3 coding sequence is TGCAGTGCTAGGGATCGATTTGAGCAGTTCTTC. As protein: CSARDRFEQFF.

The chain is built from TRBV3-1 and TRBJ2-7, with D hard to call. The end of the DNA fits TRBJ2-5 better, so the J call may be wrong. The CDR3 extends over 13 amino acids. The germline V gene has CDR1 LGHDT and CDR2 YNNKEL (reference sequence). The CDR3 DNA reads as TGTGCCAGCAGCCAACTGCGCACAGAGACCCAGTACTTC. It encodes CASSQLRTETQYF.

A word on this clonotype: A much larger clone differs by one base, so this may be a read error. This chain links TRBV20-1 with TRBJ2-3, with D possibly TRBD1 on 5 matching bases. The CDR3 covers 11 residues. Germline CDR1 and CDR2: DFQATT and SNEGSKA (reference sequence). The CDR3 DNA is TGCAGTGCCCAGGGCACAGATACGCAGGATTTT. It translates to CSAQGTDTQDF.